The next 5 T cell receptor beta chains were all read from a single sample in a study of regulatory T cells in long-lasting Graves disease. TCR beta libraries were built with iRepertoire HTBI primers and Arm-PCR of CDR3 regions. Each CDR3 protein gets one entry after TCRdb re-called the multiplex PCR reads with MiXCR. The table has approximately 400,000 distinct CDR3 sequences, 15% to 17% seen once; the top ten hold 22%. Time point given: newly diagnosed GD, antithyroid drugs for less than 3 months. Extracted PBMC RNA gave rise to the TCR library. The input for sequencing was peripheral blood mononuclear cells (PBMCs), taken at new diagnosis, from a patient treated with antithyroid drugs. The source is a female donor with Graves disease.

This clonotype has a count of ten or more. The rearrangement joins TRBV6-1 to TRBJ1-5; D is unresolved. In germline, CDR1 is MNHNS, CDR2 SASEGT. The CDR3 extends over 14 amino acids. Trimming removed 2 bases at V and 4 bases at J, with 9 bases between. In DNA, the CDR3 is TGTGCCAGCAGTGAAATCGACGATAATCAGCCCCAGCATTTT. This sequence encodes CASSEIDDNQPQHF.

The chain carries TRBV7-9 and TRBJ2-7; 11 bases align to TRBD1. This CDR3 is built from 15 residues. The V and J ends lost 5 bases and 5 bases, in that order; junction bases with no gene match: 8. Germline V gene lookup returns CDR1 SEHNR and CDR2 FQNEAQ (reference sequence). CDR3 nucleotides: TGTGCCAGCAGCGCCACCGGGACAGGGGGGCACGAGCAGTACTTC. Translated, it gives CASSATGTGGHEQYF.

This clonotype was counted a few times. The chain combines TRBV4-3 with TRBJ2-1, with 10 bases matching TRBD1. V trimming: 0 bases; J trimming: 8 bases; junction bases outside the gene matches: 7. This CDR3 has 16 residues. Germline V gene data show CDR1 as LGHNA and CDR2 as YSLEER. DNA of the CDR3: TGCGCCAGCAGCCAAGATAGACAGGGGGCCCGCCATGAGCAGTTCTTC. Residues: CASSQDRQGARHEQFF.

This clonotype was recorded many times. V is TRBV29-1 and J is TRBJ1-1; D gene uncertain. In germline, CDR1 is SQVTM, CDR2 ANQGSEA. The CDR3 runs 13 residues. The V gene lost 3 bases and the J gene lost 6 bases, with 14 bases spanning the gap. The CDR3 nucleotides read TGCAGCGTTGACAGGACCCGGGTGGCTGAAGCTTTCTTT. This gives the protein CSVDRTRVAEAFF.

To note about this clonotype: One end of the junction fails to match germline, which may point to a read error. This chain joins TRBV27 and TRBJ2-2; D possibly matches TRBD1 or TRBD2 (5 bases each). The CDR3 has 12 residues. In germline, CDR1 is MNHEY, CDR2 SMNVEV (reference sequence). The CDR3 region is CASSWGTGALFF. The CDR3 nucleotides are TGTGCCAGCAGTTGGGGTACCGGGGCGCTGTTTTTT.